Reported below is one T cell receptor (beta chain). Its antigen is unidentified. The source of the sample is a study of human T cells and chemical hapten exposure. The overall study: How much TCR each sample yielded varied, mostly because pooled library volumes differed slightly. Whole-study findings and limits: With regard to DPC sensitization, TCRs above 1 in 1000 frequency did not change.

Time point described: healthy volunteer bleed at 2 weeks. Researchers extracted total RNA from unfractionated whole blood. TCRdb fed the RACE reads into MiXCR, producing one record per CDR3 protein. The profile shows about 50,000 distinct CDR3 sequences, around 4% of them singletons. V lost 3 bases and J lost 0, with 9 bases in between. There are 16 residues in the CDR3. Germline values: CDR1 SNHLY, CDR2 FYNNEI. This sequence was found in a female donor in good health. Some clones in this sample may be carry-over from other donors' samples. The sample comprised whole blood. The V and J genes are TRBV2 and TRBJ2-6; D not resolved. The CDR3 region is CASSEWRPSGANVLTF. The CDR3 DNA is TGTGCCAGCAGTGAGTGGCGGCCCTCTGGGGCCAACGTCCTGACTTTC.